The rows below give T cell receptor beta chains drawn from one sample of a study of shared clonotypes between healthy human individuals. Generated by immunoSEQ multiplex PCR, the TCRdb table keeps only in-frame clones and is missing some. The sample lists more than 550,000 clones, under 95% occurring once. Material: naive CD8+ T cells sorted from blood. Receptors originate from a man aged 25 to 40 in good health. CDR3s include the opening cysteine and the closing phenylalanine or tryptophan. D genes are given only for firm matches. Only part of the rows carry a size: once, few, many, or a class if the clone is expanded.

>once|TRBJ1-1|TRBV5-1|-
CASLLNTEAFF
TGCGCCAGCCTTTTGAACACTGAAGCTTTCTTT
>-|TRBJ1-2|TRBV15|TRBD1
CATSMWDRANYGYTF
TGTGCCACCAGCATGTGGGACAGAGCTAACTATGGCTACACCTTC
>once|TRBJ2-1|TRBV7-9|-
CASSLTGTPSPYNEQFF
TGTGCCAGCAGCTTGACCGGGACTCCGAGTCCTTACAATGAGCAGTTCTTC
>-|TRBJ2-7|TRBV19|TRBD2
CASSIGLAGSYEQYF
TGTGCCAGTAGTATAGGACTAGCGGGTTCCTACGAGCAGTACTTC
>-|TRBJ2-7|TRBV27|-
CASSFRRQASYEQYF
TGTGCCAGCAGTTTCAGGAGACAGGCCTCCTACGAGCAGTACTTC
>-|TRBJ2-1|TRBV7-9|TRBD2
CASSLGGSGTYNEQFF
TGTGCCAGCAGCTTGGGGGGTAGCGGGACCTACAATGAGCAGTTCTTC
>-|TRBJ2-1|TRBV7-9|-
CASSETSTYNEQFF
TGTGCCAGCAGCGAAACTAGCACCTACAATGAGCAGTTCTTC
>-|TRBJ2-7|TRBV6-1|TRBD2
CASSGRLAGTNYEQYF
TGTGCCAGCAGTGGAAGACTAGCGGGAACTAACTACGAGCAGTACTTC
>-|TRBJ2-1|TRBV6-5|TRBD1
CASSVLQGPGNEQFF
TGTGCCAGCAGCGTTTTACAGGGGCCAGGTAATGAGCAGTTCTTC
>-|TRBJ2-1|TRBV7-9|-
CASSSDLGYNEQFF
TGTGCCAGCAGCTCCGATCTTGGGTACAATGAGCAGTTCTTC
>-|TRBJ1-2|TRBV6-1|-
CASSGWAFGPSDGYTF
TGTGCCAGCAGTGGATGGGCCTTCGGACCCTCGGATGGCTACACCTTC
>-|TRBJ2-7|TRBV23-1|TRBD1
CASSLDDRGTYYEQYF
TGCGCCAGCAGTCTGGACGACAGGGGGACTTACTACGAGCAGTACTTC
>-|TRBJ2-7|TRBV5-1|-
CASSSPSTGHEQYF
TGCGCCAGCAGCTCGCCGTCGACGGGGCACGAGCAGTACTTC